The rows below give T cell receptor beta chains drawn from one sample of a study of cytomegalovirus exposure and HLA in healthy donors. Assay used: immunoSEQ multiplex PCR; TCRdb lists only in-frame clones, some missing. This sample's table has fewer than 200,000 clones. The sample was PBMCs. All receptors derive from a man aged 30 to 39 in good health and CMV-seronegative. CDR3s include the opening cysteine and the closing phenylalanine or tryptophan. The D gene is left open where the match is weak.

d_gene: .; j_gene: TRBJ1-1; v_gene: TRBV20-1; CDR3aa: CSAKGNRAAFF; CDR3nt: TGCAGTGCTAAGGGGAACAGGGCAGCTTTCTTT
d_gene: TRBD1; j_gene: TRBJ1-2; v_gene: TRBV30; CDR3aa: CAWGGQGHLGGYTF; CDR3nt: TGTGCCTGGGGTGGACAGGGTCATCTCGGTGGCTACACCTTC
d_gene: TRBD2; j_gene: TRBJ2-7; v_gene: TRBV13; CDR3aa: CASSGSGSRYEQYF; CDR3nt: TGTGCCAGCAGCGGGAGCGGGAGTAGGTACGAGCAGTACTTC
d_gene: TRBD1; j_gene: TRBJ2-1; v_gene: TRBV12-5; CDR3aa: CASAGTGGSYNEQFF; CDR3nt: TGTGCTAGTGCGGGGACAGGGGGCTCCTACAATGAGCAGTTCTTC
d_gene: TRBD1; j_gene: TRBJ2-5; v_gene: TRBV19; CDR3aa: CASSMESGTGGRETQYF; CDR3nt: TGTGCCAGTAGTATGGAATCCGGGACAGGGGGCCGAGAGACCCAGTACTTC
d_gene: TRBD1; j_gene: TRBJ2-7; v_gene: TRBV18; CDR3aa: CASSPGTATYEQYF; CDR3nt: TGTGCCAGCTCACCAGGGACAGCTACGTACGAGCAGTACTTC
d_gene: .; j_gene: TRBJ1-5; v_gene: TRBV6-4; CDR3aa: CASSPSGGGNQPQHF; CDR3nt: TGTGCCAGCAGCCCCTCCGGGGGGGGGAATCAGCCCCAGCATTTT
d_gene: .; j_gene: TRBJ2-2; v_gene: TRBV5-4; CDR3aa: CALRGRSPTGELFF; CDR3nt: TGTGCCCTCAGGGGCAGGTCTCCGACCGGGGAGCTGTTTTTT
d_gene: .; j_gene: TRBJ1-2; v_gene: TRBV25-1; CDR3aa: CASSLSTVNYGYTF; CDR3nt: TGTGCCAGCAGCCTATCGACAGTTAACTATGGCTACACCTTC
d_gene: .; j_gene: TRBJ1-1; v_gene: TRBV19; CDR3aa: CASSKGQKRGPGETEAFF; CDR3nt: TGTGCCAGTAGTAAAGGGCAGAAAAGGGGTCCAGGGGAGACTGAAGCTTTCTTT
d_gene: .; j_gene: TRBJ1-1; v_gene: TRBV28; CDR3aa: CASSLRLSGIQNTEAFF; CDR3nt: TGTGCCAGCAGTTTACGTTTGTCAGGCATCCAGAACACTGAAGCTTTCTTT